These T cell receptor beta chains were read from a single sample in a study of beta chain features in type 1 diabetes. Some clones are missing from TCRdb's copy, which holds only in-frame ones; the method was immunoSEQ multiplex PCR. The profile shows tens of thousands of clones, 68% of them singletons. The source material was stem cell memory CD4+ T cells from blood. Receptors originate from a woman between 40 and 55 years old with type 1 diabetes. CDR3s include the opening cysteine and the closing phenylalanine or tryptophan. Fields, in order: clone size, CDR3 length, D gene, V gene, J gene, CDR3 protein, CDR3 DNA. A D gene is named only where the DNA matches it firmly. Some rows have no size entry. The others give once, few or many, or a class for an expanded clone.

NA	14	TRBD2	TRBV5-1	TRBJ2-1	CASGTSRSYNEQFF	TGCGCCAGCGGGACTAGCCGTTCCTACAATGAGCAGTTCTTC
few	15	TRBD2	TRBV7-2	TRBJ2-3	CASNPSGRAGDTQYF	TGTGCCAGCAACCCTAGCGGGAGGGCTGGAGATACGCAGTATTTT
NA	14	TRBD1	TRBV5-1	TRBJ1-2	CASSPGQGNYGYTF	TGCGCCAGCAGCCCCGGACAGGGAAACTATGGCTACACCTTC
once	16	TRBD1	TRBV7-2	TRBJ2-5	CASSWGGTGGSQTQYF	TGTGCCAGCAGCTGGGGGGGGACAGGGGGCAGCCAGACCCAGTACTTC
NA	15	NA	TRBV18	TRBJ2-1	CASSPQGTSYNEQFF	TGTGCCAGCTCACCACAAGGGACTTCCTACAATGAGCAGTTCTTC
NA	14	TRBD1	TRBV10-3	TRBJ1-6	CATLRDRGDSPLHF	TGTGCCACTCTCCGGGACAGGGGCGATTCACCCCTCCACTTT
few	12	NA	TRBV29-1	TRBJ2-5	CSVSAQGETQYF	TGCAGCGTATCGGCACAGGGAGAGACCCAGTACTTC
NA	14	TRBD1	TRBV7-2	TRBJ1-4	CASSTGGAGEKLFF	TGTGCCAGCAGCACAGGGGGCGCCGGAGAAAAACTGTTTTTT
NA	15	TRBD2	TRBV7-3	TRBJ2-7	CASSLSGSVTYEQYF	TGTGCCAGCAGCTTAAGCGGGAGTGTAACCTACGAGCAGTACTTC
NA	15	TRBD1	TRBV5-1	TRBJ1-2	CASSWTGVPTYGYTF	TGCGCCAGCAGCTGGACAGGGGTACCCACCTATGGCTACACCTTC
few	16	TRBD1	TRBV5-1	TRBJ1-1	CASNPRTGGEWTEAFF	TGCGCCAGCAACCCCCGGACAGGGGGAGAATGGACTGAAGCTTTCTTT
NA	15	NA	TRBV7-3	TRBJ2-5	CASSPLPGEQETQYF	TGTGCCAGCAGCCCGCTACCGGGAGAGCAAGAGACCCAGTACTTC
NA	15	TRBD2	TRBV19	TRBJ2-2	CASSISGKGTGELFF	TGTGCCAGTAGTATTAGCGGGAAGGGCACCGGGGAGCTGTTTTTT
NA	15	NA	TRBV6-1	TRBJ1-4	CASSVGGASNEKLFF	TGTGCCAGCAGTGTCGGAGGAGCGTCTAATGAAAAACTGTTTTTT
once	14	NA	TRBV30	TRBJ1-1	CAWSVQAGSGEAFF	TGTGCCTGGAGTGTACAGGCCGGGAGTGGTGAAGCTTTCTTT
NA	15	TRBD2	TRBV29-1	TRBJ2-5	CSAQGLAGVQETQYF	TGCAGCGCCCAAGGGCTAGCGGGGGTGCAAGAGACCCAGTACTTC
NA	18	TRBD1	TRBV9	TRBJ2-6	CASSVASHDRAGANVLTF	TGTGCCAGCAGCGTAGCGAGTCATGACAGGGCCGGGGCCAACGTCCTGACTTTC
NA	17	TRBD2	TRBV7-2	TRBJ2-3	CASSPKFTGGITDTQYF	TGTGCCAGCAGCCCCAAGTTCACGGGAGGCATCACAGATACGCAGTATTTT
NA	15	NA	TRBV5-1	TRBJ1-2	CASSPGDWGRYGYTF	TGCGCCAGCAGCCCCGGAGATTGGGGCAGATATGGCTACACCTTC
NA	14	NA	TRBV7-2	TRBJ1-5	CASSLAGVGQPQHF	TGTGCCAGCAGCTTAGCAGGGGTTGGACAGCCCCAGCATTTT
NA	15	NA	TRBV7-9	TRBJ2-3	CASSFQPTSTDTQYF	TGTGCCAGCAGCTTCCAACCGACTAGCACAGATACGCAGTATTTT
NA	16	TRBD2	TRBV7-2	TRBJ2-7	CASSLDWGLVRYEQYF	TGTGCCAGCAGCTTAGATTGGGGACTAGTAAGATACGAGCAGTACTTC
NA	15	TRBD1	TRBV7-2	TRBJ1-4	CASSVTGGGNEKLFF	TGTGCCAGCAGCGTAACAGGGGGAGGTAATGAAAAACTGTTTTTT
few	14	TRBD1	TRBV19	TRBJ2-7	CASTETGWPYEQYF	TGTGCCAGTACCGAGACAGGGTGGCCCTACGAGCAGTACTTC
NA	15	TRBD1	TRBV6-1	TRBJ2-2	CASSSTRGRDGELFF	TGTGCCAGCAGCTCGACCAGGGGGCGGGACGGGGAGCTGTTTTTT
NA	19	NA	TRBV30	TRBJ1-5	CAWSVRSGGAARDSQPQHF	TGTGCCTGGAGTGTACGGTCGGGGGGGGCGGCGAGGGATAGCCAGCCCCAGCATTTT
NA	15	TRBD2	TRBV11-3	TRBJ2-5	CASSPGLAGGETQYF	TGTGCCAGCAGCCCCGGTCTAGCGGGAGGAGAGACCCAGTACTTC
once	15	TRBD1	TRBV5-1	TRBJ1-2	CASSLGQGLGYGYTF	TGCGCCAGCAGCTTGGGACAGGGGTTAGGTTATGGCTACACCTTC
few	13	NA	TRBV7-2	TRBJ1-4	CASQPAINEKLFF	TGTGCCAGCCAACCCGCTATTAATGAAAAACTGTTTTTT
NA	14	TRBD1	TRBV5-1	TRBJ1-1	CASSLQGDVTEAFF	TGCGCCAGCAGCTTACAGGGGGACGTCACTGAAGCTTTCTTT
NA	15	TRBD1	TRBV7-2	TRBJ1-3	CASSDDRGLRNTIYF	TGTGCCAGCAGCGACGACAGGGGGCTGAGAAACACCATATATTTT
NA	11	NA	TRBV7-2	TRBJ2-3	CASSLLNTQYF	TGTGCCAGCAGCTTATTAAATACGCAGTATTTT
NA	14	TRBD1	TRBV10-3	TRBJ2-7	CAISSGTGGEEQYF	TGTGCCATCAGTTCCGGGACAGGGGGTGAGGAGCAGTACTTC
once	12	NA	TRBV30	TRBJ1-1	CAWITGITEAFF	TGTGCCTGGATCACAGGAATAACTGAAGCTTTCTTT
NA	14	NA	TRBV5-6	TRBJ1-2	CASLPGGGAYGYTF	TGTGCCAGCCTCCCGGGGGGGGGCGCCTATGGCTACACCTTC
few	16	NA	TRBV5-1	TRBJ2-6	CASSLAAGSGANVLTF	TGCGCCAGCAGCTTGGCCGCGGGCTCTGGGGCCAACGTCCTGACTTTC
NA	14	NA	TRBV29-1	TRBJ2-1	CSVVGGGTDNEQFF	TGCAGCGTTGTCGGCGGGGGGACAGACAATGAGCAGTTCTTC
NA	14	TRBD2	TRBV5-5	TRBJ2-5	CASSLAGGQETQYF	TGTGCCAGCAGCTTGGCCGGGGGGCAAGAGACCCAGTACTTC
NA	17	TRBD1	TRBV28	TRBJ2-5	CASSSRTGRLVQETQYF	TGTGCCAGCAGTTCCCGGACAGGGAGGTTGGTCCAAGAGACCCAGTACTTC
NA	14	NA	TRBV6-5	TRBJ2-7	CASRSRLAEYEQYF	TGTGCCAGCAGGTCGAGGCTAGCAGAATACGAGCAGTACTTC
NA	15	NA	TRBV7-9	TRBJ1-1	CASSLDAGMNTEAFF	TGTGCCAGCAGCTTAGATGCCGGGATGAACACTGAAGCTTTCTTT
NA	17	TRBD2	TRBV4-2	TRBJ2-3	CASSQLAGGAETDTQYF	TGTGCCAGCAGCCAACTAGCGGGGGGGGCCGAAACAGATACGCAGTATTTT
NA	17	NA	TRBV4-1	TRBJ1-1	CASSESGVLEGNTEAFF	TGCGCCAGCAGTGAGAGCGGGGTTCTAGAAGGGAACACTGAAGCTTTCTTT
NA	15	TRBD1	TRBV9	TRBJ2-1	CASSVQGAGYNEQFF	TGTGCCAGCAGCGTCCAGGGGGCGGGATACAATGAGCAGTTCTTC
NA	15	NA	TRBV27	TRBJ2-3	CASSDYRAAGDTQYF	TGTGCCAGCAGTGACTACCGGGCCGCCGGAGATACGCAGTATTTT
once	15	NA	TRBV18	TRBJ2-2	CASSEGLGRAGELFF	TGTGCCAGCTCGGAGGGCCTCGGACGGGCCGGGGAGCTGTTTTTT
NA	15	TRBD2	TRBV5-4	TRBJ2-7	CASSRDREEIYEQYF	TGTGCCAGCAGCCGAGACCGGGAGGAAATTTACGAGCAGTACTTC
NA	15	NA	TRBV6-1	TRBJ2-1	CASSQAVAYGNEQFF	TGTGCCAGCAGCCAAGCGGTCGCTTATGGGAATGAGCAGTTCTTC
NA	16	NA	TRBV19	TRBJ2-2	CASSIEGRMNTGELFF	TGTGCCAGTAGTATAGAAGGGAGGATGAACACCGGGGAGCTGTTTTTT
NA	17	TRBD2	TRBV7-8	TRBJ2-1	CASSPRLAGELHNEQFF	TGTGCCAGCAGCCCTAGACTAGCGGGAGAACTACACAATGAGCAGTTCTTC
NA	13	NA	TRBV5-6	TRBJ1-2	CASSLGADYGYTF	TGTGCCAGCAGCTTGGGGGCAGACTATGGCTACACCTTC
NA	14	NA	TRBV6-5	TRBJ2-3	CASSYRDGADTQYF	TGTGCCAGCTCCTACCGCGACGGGGCAGATACGCAGTATTTT
NA	13	NA	TRBV5-6	TRBJ2-1	CASSPEGTYEQFF	TGTGCCAGCAGCCCCGAGGGAACTTATGAGCAGTTCTTC
NA	15	NA	TRBV7-9	TRBJ2-3	CASSPLTTSTDTQYF	TGTGCCAGCAGCCCCCTCACCACTAGCACAGATACGCAGTATTTT
NA	11	NA	TRBV5-6	TRBJ1-2	CASSPGRRYTF	TGTGCCAGCAGCCCAGGGCGCCGCTACACCTTC
NA	16	NA	TRBV7-2	TRBJ2-5	CASSLKTDWYQETQYF	TGTGCCAGCAGCTTAAAGACAGATTGGTACCAAGAGACCCAGTACTTC
NA	13	NA	TRBV6-5	TRBJ1-2	CASNPGTPYGYTF	TGTGCCAGCAATCCCGGGACACCGTATGGCTACACCTTC